One sample yielded the 25 T cell receptor beta chains listed below, sequenced in a study of identical twins. TCRdb fed the 5' RACE reads into MiXCR, producing one record per CDR3 protein. The sample yields about 240,000 distinct CDR3 sequences, roughly 13% seen once. These data also formed part of another study, on yellow fever vaccine responses in identical twins.

The sequencing sample was made of memory (CD45RO+) T cells sorted from blood. The origin of the receptors is a woman aged 18-29 years in good health.

This chain links TRBV20-1 with TRBJ1-6, with D tentatively TRBD1 (6 bases). CDR1 is DFQATT and CDR2 is SNEGSKA in the germline V gene (reference sequence). The V end lost 0 bases, the J end lost 8 bases, and 17 bases lay between the germline ends. The CDR3 extends over 16 amino acids. The CDR3 nucleotides are TGCAGTGCTAGAGAGAGGGCTGGGGACACCTATTCACCCCTCCACTTT. Translated, it gives CSARERAGDTYSPLHF.

There are a few counts of this clonotype. The chain recombines TRBV5-1 with TRBJ2-2, with unresolved D. Trimming pared 0 bases from V and 6 bases from J, leaving 15 bases between. CDR1 is SGHRS and CDR2 is YFSETQ in the germline V gene. This CDR3 has 16 amino acids. The CDR3 coding sequence is TGCGCCAGCAGCTTGGCCGGACCGACCGCAGCCGGGGAGCTGTTTTTT. Its protein product is CASSLAGPTAAGELFF.

The V and J genes are TRBV6-5 and TRBJ2-7; 10 bases agree with TRBD1. The germline V gene has CDR1 MNHEY and CDR2 SVGAGI. The CDR3 is made up of 16 amino acids. V was clipped by 0 bases and J by 5 bases; unmatched bases: 7. This chain's CDR3 is CASSYSWTGGINEQYF. The CDR3 DNA follows: TGTGCCAGCAGTTACTCTTGGACAGGGGGTATCAACGAGCAGTACTTC.

In this sample, this clonotype turned up many times. The V call is TRBV20-1, the J call TRBJ2-7; 11 bases agree with TRBD1. Germline CDR1 DFQATT, CDR2 SNEGSKA (reference sequence). V shed 5 bases and J 5 bases; nucleotides not matched to a gene: 5. This CDR3 region has 13 residues. CDR3 coding DNA: TGCAGTGCTGGACAGGGGGCGGTCGACGAGCAGTACTTC. Translating gives CSAGQGAVDEQYF.

This chain uses TRBV19 with TRBJ2-1; D is perhaps TRBD2 (7 bases). Germline lookup yields CDR1 LNHDA and CDR2 SQIVND (reference sequence). The CDR3 extends over 14 amino acids. Between the trimmed V and J ends, which lost 3 bases and 8 bases, there was a span of 14 bases. Written as DNA, the CDR3 is TGTGCCAGTAGTATCCGGGGGGCTTACTATGAGCAGTTCTTC. Encoded protein: CASSIRGAYYEQFF. Full variable domain (missing parts from reference TRBV19 and TRBJ2-1): DGGITQSPKYLFRKEGQNVTLSCEQNLNHDAMYWYRQDPGQGLRLIYYSQIVNDFQKGDIAEGYSVSREKKESFPLTVTSAQKNPTAFYLCASSIRGAYYEQFFGPGTRLTVL.

This clonotype occurred many times. The J gene is TRBJ2-3, the V gene TRBV29-1; D is undetermined. The CDR3 extends over 15 amino acids. V was shortened by 1 base and J by 3 bases, with 14 bases between the two germline ends. The germline gives CDR1 SQVTM, CDR2 ANQGSEA. Here the CDR3 DNA reads TGCAGCGTTGAAGTAGGGTTAACTCGGACAGATACGCAGTATTTT. It encodes CSVEVGLTRTDTQYF.

The chain recombines TRBV3-1 with TRBJ2-7; D remains ambiguous. The V gene lost 2 bases and the J gene lost 6 bases, with 5 bases spanning the gap. Germline lookup yields CDR1 LGHDT and CDR2 YNNKEL (reference sequence). This CDR3 region has 11 residues. The DNA of the CDR3 is TGTGCCAGCAGCCAATCGTTCGAGCAGTACTTC. It codes for CASSQSFEQYF.

In nucleotides, the CDR3 is TGTGCCTGGGACCGGGAATTGGTCTATGAGCAGTTCTTC. Protein sequence: CAWDRELVYEQFF. The rearrangement uses TRBV30 and TRBJ2-1; perhaps TRBD2 as D (5 bases). The germline V and J ends were trimmed by 5 bases and 8 bases, with 16 bases remaining between them. This CDR3 is built from 13 residues. The germline V gene encodes CDR1 GTSNPN and CDR2 SVGIG (reference sequence).

The table lists this clonotype with many counts. The genes are TRBV6-1 and TRBJ2-1; D gene ambiguous. Trimming removed 8 bases from V and 5 bases from J, with 10 bases in between. The CDR3 consists of 12 residues. In germline, CDR1 is MNHNS, CDR2 SASEGT. The DNA for the CDR3 is TGTGCCAGCTCCCCAGGTGACAATGAGCAGTTCTTC. Its protein is CASSPGDNEQFF.

This clonotype was seen repeatedly, ten times or more. The V gene is TRBV6-1, the J gene TRBJ2-2; 8 positions match TRBD1. The CDR3 sequence is 14 residues long. The junction had 5 bases not matched to a gene; V was cut back by 8 bases and J by 3 bases. Germline values: CDR1 MNHNS, CDR2 SASEGT. The CDR3 nucleotides are TGTGCCAGCGGGCAGGGGGCGGACACCGGGGAGCTGTTTTTT. Amino acid sequence: CASGQGADTGELFF.

The rearrangement joins TRBV6-1 to TRBJ2-5, with a tentative D call TRBD1 (5 bases). The germline V gene has CDR1 MNHNS and CDR2 SASEGT. V gave up 6 bases and J gave up 13 bases, with 21 bases separating them. CDR3 length: 13 residues. The CDR3 DNA reads TGTGCCAGCAGAAGACAGACCGGCGTGGATCCGTACTTC. This sequence encodes CASRRQTGVDPYF.

The chain carries TRBV10-3 and TRBJ1-1; possibly TRBD1 for D (5 bases). V lost 0 bases and J lost 4, with 9 bases in between. Germline values: CDR1 ENHRY, CDR2 SYGVKD. This CDR3 region has 14 residues. CDR3 in amino acids: CAISESRGSTEAFF. In DNA form, the CDR3 reads TGTGCCATCAGTGAGTCGCGGGGGAGCACTGAAGCTTTCTTT.

The rearrangement links TRBV7-9 to TRBJ2-7; 10 bases are a match to TRBD1. The CDR3 runs 15 residues. The germline V gene has CDR1 SEHNR and CDR2 FQNEAQ (reference sequence). V gave up 5 bases and J gave up 2 bases; unmatched junction bases: 6. CDR3 DNA: TGTGCCAGCAGCCGACCTGGGACAGGGGCCTACGAGCAGTACTTC. This sequence encodes CASSRPGTGAYEQYF.

This rearrangement joins TRBV20-1 to TRBJ2-7, with 7 bases aligning to TRBD1. The CDR3 consists of 15 residues. Germline assignment: CDR1 DFQATT and CDR2 SNEGSKA (reference sequence). Unmatched junction bases numbered 10, after V lost 0 bases and J lost 5 bases. DNA of the CDR3: TGCAGTGCTAGAGATCTCGTAAGGGGGCGCGACGAGCAGTACTTC. It is translated as CSARDLVRGRDEQYF.

This clonotype has at least ten counts. V is TRBV9 and J is TRBJ2-1, with TRBD1 matching 9 bases. This CDR3 has 16 amino acids. The V gene end was trimmed by 0 bases and the J gene end by 7 bases; junction bases not matched to a gene: 8. Germline V gene sequence: CDR1 SGDLS, CDR2 YYNGEE. The CDR3 region is CASSVAGQGPQNEQFF. As DNA, the CDR3 is TGTGCCAGCAGCGTAGCGGGACAGGGCCCCCAAAATGAGCAGTTCTTC.

This chain connects TRBV28 to TRBJ1-4; 8 nucleotides line up with TRBD1. The CDR3 covers 15 residues. Germline CDR1 is MDHEN and CDR2 is SYDVKM. V shed 6 bases and J 4 bases; nucleotides not matched to a gene: 7. The CDR3 here is CASRPQGAGNEKLFF. The CDR3 DNA sequence: TGTGCCAGCAGGCCCCAGGGGGCGGGTAATGAAAAACTGTTTTTT.

Only a few counts were recorded for this clonotype. CDR3 sequence reads: CSARGQGKLFF. The CDR3 nucleotides read TGCAGTGCTAGGGGCCAGGGAAAACTGTTTTTT. V gene TRBV20-1 combines with J gene TRBJ1-4; the D gene is possibly TRBD1 (5 bases). This CDR3 spans 11 amino acids. The V end lost 3 bases, the J end lost 10 bases, and 9 bases lay between the germline ends. The germline V gene encodes CDR1 DFQATT and CDR2 SNEGSKA (reference sequence).

In this sample, this clonotype turned up a few times. This chain uses TRBV7-9 with TRBJ1-2; 10 bases line up with TRBD1. The V and J ends lost 5 bases and 6 bases, in that order; junction bases with no gene match: 9. The CDR3 has 15 residues. Germline V gene lookup returns CDR1 SEHNR and CDR2 FQNEAQ (reference sequence). The CDR3 reads CASSPAYDRGHGYTF. CDR3 sequence (DNA): TGTGCCAGCAGCCCAGCATACGACAGGGGGCATGGCTACACCTTC. Combining the CDR3 with reference TRBV7-9 and TRBJ1-2 gives the whole variable domain DTGVSQNPRHKITKRGQNVTFRCDPISEHNRLYWYRQTLGQGPEFLTYFQNEAQLEKSRLLSDRFSAERPKGSFSTLEIQRTEQGDSAMYLCASSPAYDRGHGYTFGSGTRLTVV.

The chain combines TRBV20-1 with TRBJ1-5, with D hard to call. CDR1 is DFQATT, CDR2 SNEGSKA, per germline (reference sequence). Trimming removed 5 bases at V and 3 bases at J, with 11 bases between. This CDR3 spans 13 amino acids. The DNA for the CDR3 is TGCAGTGCTGAACGAGGCCACAATCAGCCCCAGCATTTT. Its translation is CSAERGHNQPQHF.

This chain connects TRBV5-1 to TRBJ2-7; D may be TRBD1 (6 bases). V was clipped by 1 base and J by 3 bases, with 11 bases between them. CDR1 is SGHRS, CDR2 YFSETQ, per germline. CDR3 length equals 14 residues. The CDR3 spells CASSLYGQYYEQYF. CDR3 nucleotide sequence: TGCGCCAGCAGCTTGTACGGACAGTACTACGAGCAGTACTTC.

V usage is TRBV7-9 and J usage is TRBJ2-3; D is unresolved. Germline CDR1 and CDR2: SEHNR and FQNEAQ (reference sequence). The CDR3 has 15 amino acids. V lost 3 bases and J lost 0, with 10 bases in between. CDR3 DNA: TGTGCCAGCAGCTTGATAACTGGAAGCACAGATACGCAGTATTTT. Its translation: CASSLITGSTDTQYF.

CDR3 amino acids: CASSYLSGQGIQETQYF. Here the CDR3 DNA reads TGTGCCAGCAGTTACCTCTCAGGACAGGGCATCCAAGAGACCCAGTACTTC. The rearrangement uses TRBV6-5 and TRBJ2-5, with 8 bases matching TRBD1. There are 17 residues in the CDR3. Germline V lookup: CDR1 MNHEY, CDR2 SVGAGI. V was pared by 2 bases and J by 1 base, with 9 bases of the junction left unmatched.

In this sample, this clonotype turned up many times. This chain connects TRBV6-5 to TRBJ2-2, with 9 bases that match TRBD1. Germline V lookup: CDR1 MNHEY, CDR2 SVGAGI. Trimming removed 6 bases from V and 6 bases from J; junction bases left unmatched: 17. CDR3 length: 18 residues. CDR3 DNA sequence: TGTGCCAGCAGCCACTACCTGGGACAGGGATACAGCCCCGGGGAGCTGTTTTTT. It translates to CASSHYLGQGYSPGELFF.

In its sample, this clonotype was seen many times. The chain employs TRBV20-1 and TRBJ2-5; D possibly corresponds to TRBD2 (5 bases). Germline V gives CDR1 DFQATT, CDR2 SNEGSKA (reference sequence). The CDR3 runs 13 residues. The CDR3, as DNA: TGCACCGGAGGAGGAGTTGGACAAGAGACCCAGTACTTC. Its protein is CTGGGVGQETQYF.

The sample holds a few counts of this clonotype. The gene calls are TRBV20-1 and TRBJ1-4; 7 bases are shared with TRBD1. Germline loops: CDR1 DFQATT, CDR2 SNEGSKA (reference sequence). CDR3 size: 15 residues. Germline trimming cut 3 bases from V and 4 bases from J; bases unmatched to any gene: 8. For the CDR3, the DNA is TGCAGTGCTAGCCCGCTGGGACAGATTAATGAAAAACTGTTTTTT. It is translated as CSASPLGQINEKLFF.